This T cell receptor beta chain was sequenced for a study of CD8 T cells in ankylosing spondylitis. This clonotype was seen at least ten times. Antigen specificity is unknown. TCRdb re-analysed the 5' RACE reads in MiXCR, keeping a single row per CDR3 protein. The data hold about 42,000 distinct CDR3 sequences, with over 3.5% observed a single time. Trimming removed 0 bases from V and 3 bases from J, with 10 bases in between. Germline values: CDR1 SGDLS, CDR2 YYNGEE. The CDR3 length is 15 residues. Overall study results and limits: Matched ankylosing spondylitis synovial fluid reportedly contained a significantly enriched population of disease-linked clones.

This TCR derives from a female donor with ankylosing spondylitis or in good health (not recorded which). The chain is built from TRBV9 and TRBJ2-1; tentative D call: TRBD2 (6 bases). Sample: blood, either unsorted or a sorted T cell fraction (not recorded which). In nucleotides, the CDR3 is TGTGCCAGCAGCGTAGCGTCGGAGGGCTACAATGAGCAGTTCTTC. The encoded protein is CASSVASEGYNEQFF.